This is a list of T cell receptor beta chains from one sample in a study of T cell changes during pregnancy in multiple sclerosis. Assay: immunoSEQ multiplex PCR; the TCRdb copy retains only in-frame clones and omits some. Of about 40,000 clones in the sample, 90% to 95% were seen once. Sequenced material: CD4+ T cells from peripheral blood mononuclear cells, taken after pregnancy. These receptors came from a female donor with multiple sclerosis, enrolled in a pregnancy study. The CDR3 runs from the conserved cysteine through the conserved F or W. The D gene is left open where the match is weak.

v_gene: TRBV4-2; d_gene: TRBD2; CDR3aa: CASSPRGGFTTDTQYF
v_gene: TRBV5-1; d_gene: .; CDR3aa: CASSWGVDTDTQYF
v_gene: TRBV7-2; d_gene: TRBD2; CDR3aa: CASSLGGGQFF
v_gene: TRBV9; d_gene: .; CDR3aa: CASSVEGHGDYGYTF
v_gene: TRBV23-1; d_gene: .; CDR3aa: CASDLTGTEAFF
v_gene: TRBV5-1; d_gene: .; CDR3aa: CASSLAGIPGSYNEQFF
v_gene: TRBV7-8; d_gene: .; CDR3aa: CASSPRKGDEQYF
v_gene: TRBV4-1; d_gene: .; CDR3aa: CASSQAQGLGKLFF
v_gene: TRBV6-4; d_gene: .; CDR3aa: CASSVSQQTEAFF
v_gene: TRBV7-9; d_gene: .; CDR3aa: CASRIPRGGNEQFF
v_gene: TRBV5-1; d_gene: TRBD1; CDR3aa: CASSPIGTAQETQYF
v_gene: TRBV10-3; d_gene: TRBD1; CDR3aa: CAISEPSRGQGARAKNIQYF
v_gene: TRBV29-1; d_gene: TRBD2; CDR3aa: CSVGTSGYTDTQYF